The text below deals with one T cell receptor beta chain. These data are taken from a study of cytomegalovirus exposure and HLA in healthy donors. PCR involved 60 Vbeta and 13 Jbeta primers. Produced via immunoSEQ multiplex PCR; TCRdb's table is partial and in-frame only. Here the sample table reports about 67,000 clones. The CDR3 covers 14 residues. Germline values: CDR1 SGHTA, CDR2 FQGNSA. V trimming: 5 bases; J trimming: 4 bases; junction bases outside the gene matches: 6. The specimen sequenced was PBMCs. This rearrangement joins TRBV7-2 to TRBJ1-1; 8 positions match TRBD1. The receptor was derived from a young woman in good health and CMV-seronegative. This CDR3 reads CASSINRGSTEAFF. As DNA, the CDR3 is TGTGCCAGCAGCATCAACAGGGGGAGCACTGAAGCTTTCTTT.